The source of this TCR beta chain is a study of blood T cell repertoires in COVID-19. Study background: From T cells, B-cell-depleted T cells, or PBMCs came the material, which was cDNA or gDNA.

In the authors' workflow: Amplifying reference gene primers gave estimates of nucleated cell counts. Produced via immunoSEQ multiplex PCR; TCRdb's table is partial and in-frame only. That table gives V, J and clone size, and the DNA gave D and trimming. The data show tens of thousands of clones, approximately 91% seen once. Trimming at V came to 2 bases and at J to 5 bases, leaving 8 bases not matched to a gene. The CDR3 loop spans 16 amino acids. Germline CDR1 is MGHDK and CDR2 is SYGVNS. Sequencing used peripheral blood. This receptor was identified in a human donor in a cohort sampled during active COVID-19. V gene TRBV25-1 combines with J gene TRBJ2-2; 7 nucleotides match TRBD2. CDR3 nucleotides: TGTGCCAGCAGTGAAGTTTGGGGTAGCGGGACCGGGGAGCTGTTTTTT. Residues: CASSEVWGSGTGELFF.